Each of the 6 T cell receptor beta chains below was sequenced from the same sample in a study of CD8+CD57+ T cells in acquired aplastic anemia. Using genomic DNA as the template, TCR beta VDJ and CDR3 profiling was carried out. One entry per CDR3 protein results from TCRdb running MiXCR on the reads. Among fewer than 300,000 distinct CDR3 sequences listed, about 80% were seen once. In patients chosen for sequencing, flow cytometry had shown CD8+CD57+ cell expansion. Sample: sorted CD4+, CD8+, or CD8+CD57+ T cells (not recorded which) from PBMCs. The receptors come from a human donor with aplastic anemia.

Of note for this clonotype: A read error may produce the germline difference seen at one junction end. The rearrangement joins TRBV10-3 to TRBJ2-5; D is ambiguous. The tail of the sequence fits TRBJ2-1 better, so the J call may be wrong. From germline, CDR1 is ENHRY and CDR2 SYGVKD. The CDR3 length is 12 residues. The CDR3 sequence is CAIRRLHNDQFF. The CDR3 DNA follows: TGTGCCATCAGGAGACTCCACAATGACCAGTTCTTC.

Note on this clonotype: At one boundary the junction diverges from the germline segment, which might be a read error. The V gene is TRBV7-9, the J gene TRBJ2-3; 9 nucleotides align to TRBD2. Germline CDR1 SEHNR, CDR2 FQNEAQ (reference sequence). This CDR3 contains 14 residues. CDR3 DNA sequence: TGTGCCAGCAGCCGAGCGGGGGGTCCTGGCAACACGTTTTTT. Translation gives CASSRAGGPGNTFF.

This clonotype was detected only once. This may be a read error: a much more frequent sequence differs by one nucleotide. This chain connects TRBV7-8 to TRBJ2-3; TRBD2 aligns across 10 bases. The length of the CDR3 is 13 residues. Germline V gene lookup returns CDR1 SGHVS and CDR2 FQNEAQ. This CDR3 reads CASRLAGGPATQF. The CDR3 bases are TGTGCCAGCAGGTTAGCGGGAGGTCCCGCTACGCAGTTT.

This clonotype was picked up a small number of times. The CDR3 carries no conserved terminal phenylalanine or tryptophan, so it likely arises from a read error. The limits of the CDR3 on the DNA are not certain, so only TCRdb's listed CDR3 is given. The rearrangement joins TRBV7-8 to TRBJ2-3; no DNA check was done on the table's D call, TRBD1. Germline CDR1 is SGHVS and CDR2 is FQNEAQ. The CDR3 has 13 amino acids, counting both end residues. CDR3 amino acids: CASSFHPDDTALS.

To note about this clonotype: As the CDR3 is not closed by the conserved phenylalanine or tryptophan, this likely results from a read error. No DNA is shown, since the ends of the CDR3 on it are uncertain; the CDR3 is the one TCRdb lists. CDR3 protein: CAGQGAMETQYFG. The V and J genes are TRBV7-9 and TRBJ1-2; the table's D call, TRBD1, has no DNA check behind it. Both ends counted, the CDR3 spans 13 residues. Germline V gene sequence: CDR1 SEHNR, CDR2 FQNEAQ (reference sequence).

Concerning this clonotype itself: It is likely a read error, because the conserved phenylalanine at the end of the CDR3 is missing. The limits of the CDR3 on the DNA are not certain, so only TCRdb's listed CDR3 is given. This chain links TRBV2 with TRBJ2-6; the table names TRBD1, a call not compared with the DNA. Inclusive of both ends, the CDR3 amounts to 16 amino acids. Germline V gene sequence: CDR1 SNHLY, CDR2 FYNNEI. Here the CDR3 reads CASGDGGTDTQYFLTV.